This section outlines one TCR beta chain sequence together with its context. This clonotype was picked up one time. Its antigen has not been determined. No clone much larger than this one lies a single base away; base qualities are absent. On its own, one read is weak support. This entry is derived from a study of vaccination and CD4 T cells after COVID-19 (dated by TCRdb to between 2021 and 2022). Turning to the overall study: SARS-CoV-2 positivity had been established in the convalescent patients by nasal swab PCR, and mild disease was recorded in eight to ten of these patients and severe disease in one. Post-COVID blood samples from convalescent patients were collected a median of approximately 100 days after diagnosis, with a range of roughly 35 to 161 days. For stimulating the cultures, overlapping spike peptide pools were used, derived from SARS-CoV-2 as well as from the common cold coronaviruses HCoV-NL63, HCoV-OC43 and HCoV-229E. In 10 COVID-19 convalescent patients and a few infection-naive healthy vaccine recipients, the spike-specific CD4+ TCR repertoire before mRNA vaccination was compared with the repertoire after mRNA vaccination. The convalescent cohort included six males and four females, with two Hispanic individuals, seven Caucasians, two Asians and one multiracial person. Each participant got two doses of either the Pfizer-BioNTech BNT162b2 vaccine (n=8) or the Moderna mRNA-1273 vaccine (n=2). Post-vaccine blood samples were collected a median of about 69 days after the second vaccine dose, ranging from roughly 14 to 241 days. Control cultures used a CEFX viral epitope pool as positive control, an HIV-1 Nef peptide pool as negative control, or no peptide.

Per the germline V gene, MDHEN is the CDR1 and SYDVKM is the CDR2. The CDR3 runs 12 residues from the cysteine to the phenylalanine. Left in the record is the CDR3 DNA by itself, 36 bases read in frame from the first base. Between the V and J ends, shortened by 5 bases and 10 bases respectively, the junction contains 13 bases. Read against the paper, the sample's treatment or condition label means: roughly 10-day PBMC culture with coronavirus spike peptide pools or control peptides (ViraFEST assay). The study used the ViraFEST assay, which expanded antigen-specific T cells with peptide pools and then identified expanded clonotypes by TCR sequencing. Positive SARS-CoV-2 PCR tests in the convalescent patients dated from March to December 2020, before Alpha, Beta and Delta variants emerged in the United States. More than 1.5 million PBMCs per well were cultured in IMDM with 5% human AB serum and approximately 10 IU/ml IL-2, plus 10 ug/ml peptide pools. Half of the culture medium was replaced with fresh IL-2-containing medium on days 3 and 7. After about 10 days of culture, CD4+ T cells were isolated by negative selection using the EasySep CD4+ T cell isolation kit. Ficoll-Paque Plus gradient centrifugation was used to isolate PBMCs from whole blood, and the isolated PBMCs were then either used fresh or cryopreserved at -140C. Each culture condition was generally run in triplicate wells.

The research as a whole found: The median count of SARS-CoV-2-reactive clonotypes went up from roughly 21 after infection to approximately 40 after vaccination, although the change was not significant. The number of convalescent patients in the study was relatively small, and the study did not examine early timepoints following natural infection. In convalescent patients, nearly all vaccine-specific clones (304 of 307) were found to be mono-reactive for SARS-CoV-2 spike rather than cross-reactive with common cold coronaviruses. In convalescent patients, a median approximately 83% of post-vaccine SARS-CoV-2-reactive clones were detected only after vaccination, and vaccine-specific priming was suggested by this finding.

The method behind the library was PCR. At the Johns Hopkins FTIC core, DNA from the cultured CD4+ T cells underwent TCR sequencing with the Oncomine TCR Beta short-read assay. Genomic DNA was extracted from the cultured CD4+ T cells with the QIAamp micro DNA kit. The Oncomine TCR Beta libraries from cultured CD4+ T cells were pooled using unique dual indexes and then sequenced on an Illumina iSeq 100. As for the authors' bioinformatics: Non-productive sequences were removed, and CDR3s that did not start with C, did not end with F or W, or were shorter than 7 amino acids were discarded. The MANAFEST web application was used to identify antigen-specific clonotypes by comparing peptide-stimulated wells against reference wells and other culture wells. To be called positive, a clone needed an FDR below 0.05, an odds ratio above 5, and a productive frequency above 0.1% in at least two of three replicate wells. Cross-reactive clonotypes were defined as significantly expanded in both SARS-CoV-2 spike wells and at least one common cold coronavirus spike condition. CDR3 homology was assessed with Levenshtein distances (stringdist) and unrooted phylogenetic trees (ape) in R version 3.6.1. In TCRdb, the public reads were trimmed at Q25 with fastp and aligned with MiXCR, with productive beta chains retained. Each entry merges the rows of one CDR3 protein and shows their most common DNA and genes. The V and J calls were determined by TCRdb, not by the authors. The sample profile shows fewer than 20,000 distinct CDR3 sequences; over 40% of them were found once. The ten biggest clones cover 8% to 10% of the sample.

The sequence came from a human donor who had recovered from COVID-19. Sequencing input: CD4+ T cells from blood, cultured in vitro. The sequence links TRBV28 to TRBJ2-3; the D gene cannot be resolved reliably. The DNA is TGTGCCAGCAGTACACAAAACGCTGCGCAGTATTTT. This is translated as CASSTQNAAQYF.